A selection of T cell receptor beta chains follows, all from one sample in a study of blood T cells in healthy people across ages. TCRdb fed the 5' RACE reads into MiXCR, producing one record per CDR3 protein. The sample consists of 600,000 or so distinct CDR3 sequences, around half of them appearing once. The sample taken for sequencing was blood. The receptor source for this set is an elderly man in good health. Both conserved end residues are part of each CDR3. A D gene is named only where the DNA matches it firmly. Some rows have no size entry. The others give once, few or many, or a class for an expanded clone.

cdr3_aa,cdr3_nt,j_call,d_call,v_call,clone_size
CASSGTGRAKTQYF,TGTGCCAGCAGCGGGACAGGAAGGGCGAAGACCCAGTACTTC,TRBJ2-5,TRBD1,TRBV6-1,once
CSVDVRYTDTQYF,TGCAGCGTTGACGTCCGTTACACAGATACGCAGTATTTT,TRBJ2-3,NA,TRBV29-1,NA
CASSKTGQWKGYTF,TGTGCCAGCAGTAAAACGGGACAGTGGAAGGGCTACACCTTC,TRBJ1-2,TRBD1,TRBV28,NA
CASSQDTGRGSYNEQFF,TGCGCCAGCAGCCAAGATACGGGCAGGGGCTCCTACAATGAGCAGTTCTTC,TRBJ2-1,NA,TRBV4-1,NA
CASTEPPRNRGTPYEQYF,TGTGCCAGCACCGAGCCCCCACGGAACAGGGGTACTCCCTACGAGCAGTACTTC,TRBJ2-7,TRBD1,TRBV28,NA
CASGRGSYNEQFF,TGTGCCAGCGGGAGAGGGTCCTACAATGAGCAGTTCTTC,TRBJ2-1,NA,TRBV2,NA
CASSLGREVNEQFF,TGCGCCAGCAGCTTGGGGAGGGAAGTCAATGAGCAGTTCTTC,TRBJ2-1,NA,TRBV5-1,NA
CASSSRTSGTVLYNEQFF,TGTGCCAGCAGCTCCCGGACTAGCGGGACCGTTCTCTACAATGAGCAGTTCTTC,TRBJ2-1,TRBD2,TRBV7-8,NA
CASSWTGMMNTEAFF,TGTGCCAGCAGTTGGACAGGGATGATGAACACTGAAGCTTTCTTT,TRBJ1-1,TRBD1,TRBV27,NA
CASSKGGITDTQYF,TGTGCCAGCAGCAAAGGTGGCATCACAGATACGCAGTATTTT,TRBJ2-3,NA,TRBV9,NA
CASSTRDRVRETQYF,TGTGCCAGCAGTACAAGGGACAGGGTGAGGGAGACCCAGTACTTC,TRBJ2-5,TRBD1,TRBV27,NA
CASSQRAWNTEAFF,TGCGCCAGCAGCCAAAGGGCCTGGAACACTGAAGCTTTCTTT,TRBJ1-1,NA,TRBV4-3,few
CASRPTGGTDYGYTF,TGTGCCAGCAGGCCGACAGGGGGCACGGACTATGGCTACACCTTC,TRBJ1-2,TRBD1,TRBV6-2/TRBV6-3,NA
CASSLRPPRGKFQPQHF,TGTGCCAGCAGCTTAAGGCCCCCCAGGGGAAAATTCCAGCCCCAGCATTTT,TRBJ1-5,NA,TRBV7-3,few
CATSRDLRGGNTEAFF,TGTGCCACCAGCAGAGATTTACGGGGGGGCAACACTGAAGCTTTCTTT,TRBJ1-1,NA,TRBV15,few
CASTLAPGELFF,TGTGCCAGTACCCTAGCGCCCGGGGAGCTGTTTTTT,TRBJ2-2,NA,TRBV7-9,NA
CSARRQGAVTEAFF,TGCAGTGCTAGGAGACAGGGGGCGGTCACTGAAGCTTTCTTT,TRBJ1-1,TRBD1,TRBV20-1,NA
CASRFTGIRTDTQYF,TGCGCCAGCAGATTTACAGGGATCAGGACAGATACGCAGTATTTT,TRBJ2-3,NA,TRBV5-1,NA
CASSETSGGSYEQYF,TGTGCCAGCAGCGAGACTAGCGGGGGTTCCTACGAGCAGTACTTC,TRBJ2-7,TRBD2,TRBV7-6,few
CASSPGPNTYEQYF,TGTGCCAGCAGCCCGGGACCGAATACCTACGAGCAGTACTTC,TRBJ2-7,NA,TRBV7-2,NA
CSASLVIGGRETQYF,TGCAGTGCTAGTTTAGTGATCGGGGGACGGGAGACCCAGTACTTC,TRBJ2-5,NA,TRBV20-1,NA
CSVGGSNTEAFF,TGCAGCGTTGGTGGTTCGAACACTGAAGCTTTCTTT,TRBJ1-1,NA,TRBV29-1,NA
CASSPADGTYEQYF,TGTGCCAGCAGCCCCGCGGACGGCACCTACGAGCAGTACTTC,TRBJ2-7,NA,TRBV4-2,many
CSVLSGANVLTF,TGCAGCGTTCTTTCTGGGGCCAACGTCCTGACTTTC,TRBJ2-6,NA,TRBV29-1,NA
CASSSGQVLETQYF,TGTGCCAGCAGCTCAGGACAGGTTCTAGAGACCCAGTACTTC,TRBJ2-5,TRBD1,TRBV12-3/TRBV12-4,few
CASSSPGLAPRKSNTGELFF,TGTGCCAGCAGCTCTCCGGGACTAGCGCCTCGCAAGTCGAACACCGGGGAGCTGTTTTTT,TRBJ2-2,TRBD2,TRBV7-2,NA
CASSGALRGSEQYF,TGTGCCAGCAGCGGAGCTTTGCGGGGAAGTGAGCAGTACTTC,TRBJ2-5,NA,TRBV2,NA
CASSFWGTQETQYF,TGTGCCAGCAGCTTTTGGGGGACCCAAGAGACCCAGTACTTC,TRBJ2-5,NA,TRBV7-9,many
CASSQDTAGGHSYEQYF,TGTGCCAGCAGCCAAGATACAGCAGGGGGTCACTCCTACGAGCAGTACTTC,TRBJ2-7,TRBD1,TRBV4-2,NA
CASSAVRPDTQYF,TGTGCCAGCAGCGCGGTAAGACCCGATACGCAGTATTTT,TRBJ2-3,NA,TRBV5-5,NA
CASSTGLAGRGSEQFF,TGTGCCAGCAGTACGGGACTAGCGGGGAGGGGAAGTGAGCAGTTCTTC,TRBJ2-1,TRBD2,TRBV12-3/TRBV12-4,NA
CAISPRGQGWEETQYF,TGTGCCATCAGCCCCAGAGGACAGGGATGGGAAGAGACCCAGTACTTC,TRBJ2-5,TRBD1,TRBV10-3,few
CASSPQGRAGGDEQFF,TGTGCCAGCAGCCCCCAAGGACGAGCGGGAGGAGATGAGCAGTTCTTC,TRBJ2-1,TRBD2,TRBV7-3,once
CASSQPTSGSNEQYF,TGCGCCAGCAGCCAGCCCACTAGCGGGAGTAACGAGCAGTACTTC,TRBJ2-7,TRBD2,TRBV4-1,NA
CSVGQGWNEQFF,TGCAGCGTGGGACAGGGATGGAATGAGCAGTTCTTC,TRBJ2-1,TRBD1,TRBV29-1,NA
CASSYVKNGNQPQHF,TGTGCCAGCAGTTATGTCAAAAACGGCAATCAGCCCCAGCATTTT,TRBJ1-5,NA,TRBV12-3/TRBV12-4,NA
CASSVQLAGAGELFF,TGTGCCAGCAGCGTCCAACTAGCGGGAGCCGGGGAGCTGTTTTTT,TRBJ2-2,TRBD2,TRBV7-3,NA
CASSLSTGTDTQYF,TGTGCCAGCAGCTTATCGACAGGGACAGATACGCAGTATTTT,TRBJ2-3,TRBD1,TRBV11-3,NA
CSATQTGRGEQYF,TGCAGTGCTACCCAGACAGGGCGGGGGGAGCAGTACTTC,TRBJ2-7,NA,TRBV20-1,NA
CASSQDQRSSWYNEQFF,TGTGCCAGCAGCCAAGATCAAAGGTCGTCTTGGTACAATGAGCAGTTCTTC,TRBJ2-1,NA,TRBV14,NA
CASSLRDRYQPQHF,TGTGCCAGCAGTTTACGGGATAGATATCAGCCCCAGCATTTT,TRBJ1-5,NA,TRBV27,many
CSAAPGQGFILYGYTF,TGCAGTGCTGCCCCGGGACAGGGTTTTATCCTCTATGGCTACACCTTC,TRBJ1-2,TRBD1,TRBV20-1,NA
CASSLWGEVGLGYTF,TGTGCCAGCAGCTTATGGGGCGAGGTGGGCTTAGGCTACACCTTC,TRBJ1-2,NA,TRBV7-2,NA
CASSPSALNEQFF,TGTGCCAGCAGCCCTTCCGCACTCAATGAGCAGTTCTTC,TRBJ2-1,NA,TRBV7-3,NA
CASSRQRGNSYEQYF,TGTGCCAGCAGCCGTCAGCGGGGGAACTCCTACGAGCAGTACTTC,TRBJ2-7,TRBD2,TRBV3-1,NA
CASSLAGGEGHNEQFF,TGCGCCAGCAGCTTGGCAGGAGGGGAGGGTCACAATGAGCAGTTCTTC,TRBJ2-1,TRBD2,TRBV5-1,NA
CAWSAGHYGYTF,TGTGCCTGGAGTGCCGGGCACTATGGCTACACCTTC,TRBJ1-2,NA,TRBV30,NA
CASSVAPGTNRGNIQYF,TGTGCCAGCAGCGTAGCCCCCGGGACAAACCGAGGGAACATTCAGTACTTC,TRBJ2-4,NA,TRBV9,NA
CASSPSLTGDQPQHF,TGTGCCAGCAGTCCTTCTTTGACAGGGGATCAGCCCCAGCATTTT,TRBJ1-5,TRBD1,TRBV6-5,many
CASSLVGGSDQPQHF,TGTGCCAGCAGCTTAGTCGGGGGTAGCGATCAGCCCCAGCATTTT,TRBJ1-5,NA,TRBV7-2,NA
CASSQDKDGTYGYTF,TGCGCCAGCAGCCAAGATAAGGACGGTACCTATGGCTACACCTTC,TRBJ1-2,NA,TRBV4-1,NA
CSARGLAGADPSHYEQYF,TGCAGTGCTAGGGGACTAGCGGGAGCGGATCCCTCACACTACGAGCAGTACTTC,TRBJ2-7,TRBD2,TRBV20-1,NA
CASSYPDRASSYEQYF,TGTGCCAGCAGTTACCCCGACAGGGCGAGCTCCTACGAGCAGTACTTC,TRBJ2-7,TRBD1,TRBV6-2/TRBV6-3,few
CASTREREGRDTQYF,TGTGCCAGCACCCGCGAGCGGGAGGGACGAGATACGCAGTATTTT,TRBJ2-3,TRBD2,TRBV25-1,few
CSARGGRGNTEAFF,TGCAGTGCTAGGGGGGGGAGAGGGAACACTGAAGCTTTCTTT,TRBJ1-1,NA,TRBV20-1,NA
CSAETGPKLETQYF,TGCAGTGCTGAGACGGGACCCAAGTTGGAGACCCAGTACTTC,TRBJ2-5,NA,TRBV20-1,NA
CASSLSSRGKAGELFF,TGTGCCAGCAGTTTATCGTCCAGGGGCAAGGCCGGGGAGCTGTTTTTT,TRBJ2-2,NA,TRBV28,few
CASSLDMRDSLTETQYF,TGCGCCAGCAGCTTGGACATGCGGGACAGCCTCACGGAGACCCAGTACTTC,TRBJ2-5,NA,TRBV5-1,once
CASSRFGYTF,TGTGCCAGCAGCAGGTTTGGCTACACCTTC,TRBJ1-2,NA,TRBV28,few
CASSLQYNEQFF,TGTGCCAGCAGTTTACAGTACAATGAGCAGTTCTTC,TRBJ2-1,NA,TRBV28,many